This TCR beta chain appears in the sequencing data of a study of blood T cell repertoires in COVID-19 (dated by TCRdb to 2020 to 2021). Regarding the research as a whole: The collaborator samples originated in the United States, Italy and Spain and spanned the acute and convalescent phases of COVID-19. The material from the prospective study consisted of cDNA or gDNA derived from T cells, B-cell-depleted T cells, or PBMCs. Subjects who had been exposed to COVID-19, were actively infected with it, or had recovered from it provided the deeply sampled blood TCRbeta repertoires that made up the dataset. A freely available public database, intended as a resource for researchers studying the immune response to SARS-CoV-2, is where the repertoires were released. The samples were drawn from the first 160 participants of the ongoing ImmuneRACE study and from about 1,200 subjects provided by 6 global collaborators. Sample metadata almost always included a de-identified subject ID, COVID-19 status, age in years and sex. Where available, HLA class I and class II types were obtained from metadata supplied by the sample provider rather than from assay-based typing.

TCRbeta CDR3 regions were amplified from genomic DNA using the immunoSEQ Assay, a bias-controlled multiplex PCR. The paper's processing steps were these. The number of nucleated cells in each sample was estimated by amplification of reference gene primers within the assay. Sequence reads were collapsed and filtered to measure the absolute abundance of every unique TCRbeta CDR3 rearrangement. Productive Simpson clonality was computed per sample as the square root of Simpson's diversity index over productive rearrangements. TCRdb obtained this table from immuneACCESS and retained in-frame rearrangements with V and J assigned. These tables miss some clones; where compared with another copy, unresolved V genes account for less than half of the shortfall, and the remainder is unexplained. V and J calls and clone size come straight from that table; D and trimming were deduced from the DNA. Counted in this sample were 200,000 to 250,000 clones; over 80% of them appeared once. The top ten clonotypes cover 1.3% of the sample.

Measured from the cysteine to the phenylalanine, the CDR3 is 19 residues long. Only the CDR3 portion is preserved as DNA: 57 bases, with reading frame beginning at the first base. V was cut back by 2 bases and J by 0 bases, leaving a gap of 23 bases between them. CDR1 ENHRY and CDR2 SYGVKD were looked up in the germline V gene. Broad study findings and their caveats: How much clinical and demographic metadata was included differed by source and by participant, and the metadata was provided uncurated.

One collaborating source in Seattle enrolled patients while the patients were actively infected and followed the patients over time throughout the course of disease. Each collaborating institution followed its own protocols to collect whole blood in K2EDTA tubes. For TCRbeta analysis, collaborator samples were shipped as frozen whole blood, as isolated PBMCs, or as DNA extracted from either sample type. Concerning this clone: The target of this receptor is not known. It has no much larger one-base neighbor in the sample; base qualities were not kept.

The receptor's source is a woman aged 25-40 years with COVID-19, enrolled during active disease. Sequencing used peripheral blood. Rearrangement joined TRBV10-3 to TRBJ2-7; TRBD2 is a weak D gene call, 5 bases matching. The CDR3 in this case is CAISEEGIPTDSYSYEQYF. The nucleotide sequence is given as TGTGCCATCAGTGAGGAGGGCATACCGACGGACTCGTACTCCTACGAGCAGTACTTC.